This T cell receptor beta chain was obtained from a study of early T cells in non-severe SARS-CoV-2 infection. Study-wide background: Sequencing input comprised bulk RNA from unsorted whole blood; chain pairing was not available. Study observations and caveats: There was a bias toward anti-spike CD8 responses in VDJdb matching, which missed private and CD4 specificities.

Researchers tagged individual cDNA molecules with unique molecular identifiers. From the 5' RACE reads, TCRdb called clonotypes with MiXCR, one entry per CDR3 protein. Counted here are approximately 75,000 distinct CDR3 sequences, around 13% occurring once; the ten biggest clones make up nearly 4%. This clonotype was counted between two and nine times. The antigen is undetermined. V was pared by 3 bases and J by 4 bases, with 13 bases between. The V gene's germline CDR1 is LNHNV and CDR2 YYDKDF (reference sequence). The CDR3 has 15 residues. This rearrangement joins TRBV15 to TRBJ2-1; the D gene is possibly TRBD2 (6 bases). This specimen consisted of whole blood, obtained at baseline. The source is an adult who was a healthcare worker with PCR-confirmed SARS-CoV-2 infection or an uninfected control (not recorded which). In nucleotides, the CDR3 is TGTGCCACCAGCAGGGGTGGACTACAGTACAATGAGCAGTTCTTC. It codes for CATSRGGLQYNEQFF. Full variable domain (outside the CDR3, taken from reference TRBV15 and TRBJ2-1): DAMVIQNPRYQVTQFGKPVTLSCSQTLNHNVMYWYQQKSSQAPKLLFHYYDKDFNNEADTPDNFQSRRPNTSFCFLDIRSPGLGDTAMYLCATSRGGLQYNEQFFGPGTRLTVL.